This T cell receptor beta chain was profiled in a study of shared clonotypes between healthy human individuals. The data were produced by immunoSEQ multiplex PCR, yet TCRdb's version contains in-frame clones alone and is incomplete. The profile shows under 1,100,000 clones, approximately 78% of them singletons. With 1 base clipped from V and 5 bases from J, the junction kept 4 bases outside the gene matches. This CDR3 has 16 amino acids. Germline V CDR1 and CDR2: SGDLS, YYNGEE. Sequencing was done on a sample of memory CD4+ T cells from PBMCs. This sample's subset: CD45RA-negative fraction. The origin of this receptor is a man between 18 and 29 years old in good health. Some clones in this sample may be carry-over from other donors' samples. The rearrangement links TRBV9 to TRBJ2-1; 12 nucleotides line up with TRBD2. The CDR3 nucleotides read TGTGCCAGCAGCGTAATGGGACTAGCGGGCAACAATGAGCAGTTCTTC. The encoded protein is CASSVMGLAGNNEQFF.